The T cell receptor (beta chain) under discussion was sequenced for a study of OX40 agonist ivuxolimab in advanced cancers. Study results and caveats: CD4+ T cells averaged fewer expanded clones than CD8+ T cells.

V was clipped by 6 bases and J by 4 bases; unmatched bases: 10. The CDR3 is 15 amino acids. Germline assignment: CDR1 MDHEN and CDR2 SYDVKM. Patients were ruled out by autoimmune disease history or systemic immunosuppression. As to this clone: Its antigen remains unidentified.

Clones were read by immunoSEQ multiplex PCR, and TCRdb kept only the in-frame ones, dropping some. The table shows around 20,000 clones, with around 74% occurring only once. Here the sequenced sample was CD4+ or CD8+ T cells sorted from blood, taken in a trial of the OX40 agonist ivuxolimab. The chain carries TRBV28 and TRBJ2-7, with TRBD1 matching over 9 bases. The clonotype originates from an adult with an advanced solid tumor such as melanoma, head and neck, liver or kidney cancer. The CDR3 DNA reads TGTGCCAGCAGCTGGCCCCGGGACAGGGTGTACGAGCAGTACTTC. This sequence encodes CASSWPRDRVYEQYF.